Each of the 31 T cell receptor beta chains below was sequenced from the same sample in a study of cytomegalovirus exposure and HLA in healthy donors. The PCR ran on 60 Vbeta and 13 Jbeta primers. Sequenced by immunoSEQ multiplex PCR; TCRdb stores in-frame clones only, minus some. The repertoire holds under 75,000 clones, with 86% as singletons. Sequenced input: PBMCs. The receptors here all came from a woman aged 25 to 39 in good health and CMV-seronegative.

The chain employs TRBV5-1 and TRBJ2-5; perhaps TRBD2 as D (6 bases). V was shortened by 0 bases and J by 9 bases, with 18 bases between the two germline ends. Germline V gene sequence: CDR1 SGHRS, CDR2 YFSETQ. The CDR3 is 15 residues long. Written as DNA, the CDR3 is TGCGCCAGCAGCTTGGAGGGACTGGGGGATGGGGCCCAGTACTTC. It encodes CASSLEGLGDGAQYF.

The genes are TRBV4-1 and TRBJ2-2; TRBD2 matches at 7 bases. This CDR3 contains 14 residues. CDR1 is MGHRA and CDR2 is YSYEKL in the germline V gene. J lost 4 bases, V lost 4 bases, and 3 bases had no gene match. The CDR3 is CASSPTGGTGELFF. DNA for the CDR3: TGCGCCAGCAGCCCAACGGGGGGCACCGGGGAGCTGTTTTTT.

This chain links TRBV9 with TRBJ1-4; possible D gene TRBD1, 6 bases. Germline V gene lookup returns CDR1 SGDLS and CDR2 YYNGEE. CDR3 size: 15 residues. The V and J ends lost 4 bases and 7 bases respectively, with 17 bases between them. CDR3: CASSPLEGEGEKLFF. As DNA, the CDR3 is TGTGCCAGCAGCCCTCTCGAGGGGGAGGGTGAAAAACTGTTTTTT.

The rearrangement joins TRBV7-9 to TRBJ1-5, with D tentatively TRBD1 (5 bases). This CDR3 comprises 14 residues. V dropped 1 base and J dropped 9 bases, with 13 bases sitting between them. CDR1 and CDR2 from the germline V gene are SEHNR and FQNEAQ (reference sequence). Written as DNA, the CDR3 is TGTGCCAGCAGCTTAGAAGGTCCCGGGGGGCCCCAGCATTTT. Amino acid sequence: CASSLEGPGGPQHF.

This clone was picked up a small number of times. The genes are TRBV4-3 and TRBJ2-4; D uncertain. This CDR3 is 16 amino acids long. Trimming removed 0 bases at V and 5 bases at J, with 14 bases between. From germline, CDR1 is LGHNA and CDR2 YSLEER. The CDR3 here is CASSQDFRRTENIQYF. DNA of the CDR3: TGCGCCAGCAGCCAAGACTTTCGGAGAACGGAAAACATTCAGTACTTC.

J is TRBJ1-3 and V is TRBV11-2; TRBD1 agrees at 8 bases. Per the germline V gene, CDR1 is SGHAT and CDR2 is FQNNGV. CDR3 size: 16 residues. With 3 bases clipped from V and 0 bases from J, the junction kept 4 bases outside the gene matches. The CDR3 sequence: CASSFTGGYSGNTIYF. As DNA, the CDR3 is TGTGCCAGCAGCTTTACAGGGGGGTACTCTGGAAACACCATATATTTT.

This chain connects TRBV5-1 to TRBJ1-2, with TRBD1 matching over 7 bases. Germline V gene data show CDR1 as SGHRS and CDR2 as YFSETQ. The CDR3 extends over 14 amino acids. V was clipped by 1 base and J by 3 bases; unmatched bases: 3. CDR3 sequence: CASSLTGTDYGYTF. CDR3 coding DNA: TGCGCCAGCAGCTTGACCGGGACAGACTATGGCTACACCTTC.

The rearrangement uses TRBV15 and TRBJ2-3, with 10 nucleotides matching TRBD1. J was trimmed by 3 bases and V by 0 bases; bases with no gene match: 6. This CDR3 region has 17 residues. Per germline, CDR1 LNHNV and CDR2 YYDKDF (reference sequence). In nucleotides, the CDR3 is TGTGCCACCAGCAGAGATAAAAGGACAGGGGGAACAGATACGCAGTATTTT. It yields the protein CATSRDKRTGGTDTQYF.

V gene TRBV27 combines with J gene TRBJ2-1; 8 bases align to TRBD2. This CDR3 spans 17 amino acids. Per germline, CDR1 MNHEY and CDR2 SMNVEV (reference sequence). V gave up 2 bases and J gave up 3 bases; unmatched junction bases: 9. The CDR3 bases are TGTGCCAGCAGTTTACCGAGCGGGAGAGGGTTCTACAATGAGCAGTTCTTC. Its translation: CASSLPSGRGFYNEQFF.

The gene calls are TRBV16 and TRBJ1-1; TRBD1 is a possible D gene (6 bases). V lost 4 bases and J 1 base, leaving 16 bases between the germline ends. CDR3 length: 16 amino acids. In germline, CDR1 is KGHSY, CDR2 FQNENV. The CDR3 protein is CASSPSNRVANTEAFF. CDR3 in DNA: TGTGCCAGCAGCCCCTCCAACAGGGTTGCGAACACTGAAGCTTTCTTT.

The chain carries TRBV11-3 and TRBJ2-3; TRBD1 might be the D (7 bases). V lost 2 bases to trimming and J lost 2 bases, with 17 bases between them. The CDR3 spans 17 residues. From germline, CDR1 is SGHNT and CDR2 YENEEA. CDR3 nucleotides: TGTGCCAGCAGCTTACGCAGGGGGGAGATTGTCACAGATACGCAGTATTTT. This encodes CASSLRRGEIVTDTQYF.

V is TRBV10-3 and J is TRBJ2-5, with 7 bases that match TRBD1. This CDR3 spans 13 amino acids. Per the germline V gene, CDR1 is ENHRY and CDR2 is SYGVKD. J was trimmed by 5 bases and V by 5 bases; bases with no gene match: 5. This CDR3 is CAISRQGGETQYF. The CDR3 nucleotides read TGTGCCATCAGTCGACAGGGTGGGGAGACCCAGTACTTC.

The chain has TRBV28 and TRBJ2-6; 9 bases line up with TRBD1. The junction had 14 bases not matched to a gene; V was cut back by 5 bases and J by 0 bases. The CDR3 length is 20 residues. Germline V gene lookup returns CDR1 MDHEN and CDR2 SYDVKM. The DNA for the CDR3 is TGTGCCAGCAGTGGCCCGGGACAGGGTACTCCCTCCTCTGGGGCCAACGTCCTGACTTTC. Its protein product is CASSGPGQGTPSSGANVLTF.

V is TRBV4-1 and J is TRBJ1-2, with D possibly being TRBD1 (5 bases). Trimming took off 0 bases at V and 6 bases at J, with 17 bases between the two ends. The CDR3 extends over 16 amino acids. In germline, CDR1 is MGHRA, CDR2 YSYEKL. CDR3 nucleotide sequence: TGCGCCAGCAGCCAAGATGGGGCAGATTCAAGGGATGGCTACACCTTC. Translating gives CASSQDGADSRDGYTF.

Concerning this clone itself: The germline gene is not matched at one end of the junction; a read error may be the cause. V and J are TRBV7-9 and TRBJ2-7; 13 bases align to TRBD2. From germline, CDR1 is SEHNR and CDR2 FQNEAQ (reference sequence). This CDR3 has 18 residues. In DNA form, the CDR3 reads TGTTCCAGCAGCTTAACAGGACTAGCGGGAGAGAAGGCCTACGAGCAGTACTTC. Protein product: CSSSLTGLAGEKAYEQYF.

The chain employs TRBV11-2 and TRBJ1-1; D not resolved. CDR3 length: 15 amino acids. Germline V lookup: CDR1 SGHAT, CDR2 FQNNGV. V gave up 1 base and J gave up 1 base, with 10 bases separating them. CDR3 nucleotides: TGTGCCAGCAGCTTAGGAGCGAGACGGAACACTGAAGCTTTCTTT. Its protein is CASSLGARRNTEAFF.

This sequence joins TRBV30 and TRBJ1-1, with D hard to call. Germline assignment: CDR1 GTSNPN and CDR2 SVGIG (reference sequence). The CDR3 extends over 12 amino acids. Trimming removed 3 bases from V and 0 bases from J, with 5 bases in between. The CDR3 here is CAWRQLNTEAFF. CDR3 DNA: TGTGCCTGGAGACAGCTGAACACTGAAGCTTTCTTT. Using reference TRBV30 and TRBJ1-1 for the parts outside the CDR3, the full variable domain is SQTIHQWPATLVQPVGSPLSLECTVEGTSNPNLYWYRQAAGRGLQLLFYSVGIGQISSEVPQNLSASRPQDRQFILSSKKLLLSDSGFYLCAWRQLNTEAFFGQGTRLTVV.

This clone showed up just once. CDR3 nucleotide sequence: TGTGCCAGCAGCCAAGAGGGGACAGGGATTCGGCGACCGAATGAGCAGTTCTTC. Its protein is CASSQEGTGIRRPNEQFF. The V gene is TRBV4-2, the J gene TRBJ2-1, with 9 bases that match TRBD1. The length of the CDR3 is 18 residues. Losses at the gene ends were 0 bases for V and 7 bases for J; bases not matched to a gene: 13. Per germline, CDR1 LGHNA and CDR2 YNFKEQ.

The chain has TRBV28 and TRBJ1-3; the D is unclear. CDR3 length: 15 residues. V was clipped by 5 bases and J by 2 bases, with 13 bases between them. Germline loops: CDR1 MDHEN, CDR2 SYDVKM. The CDR3 spells CASSPPTGTGNTIYF. CDR3 nucleotide sequence: TGTGCCAGCAGTCCCCCCACGGGGACTGGAAACACCATATATTTT.

In regard to this clone: A read error may account for a junction end that differs from germline. V is TRBV7-9 and J is TRBJ2-7; TRBD2 matches at 13 bases. CDR1 SEHNR and CDR2 FQNEAQ come from the germline V gene (reference sequence). There are 17 residues in the CDR3. This chain's CDR3 is CSSSLGTSGNLAYEQYF. The CDR3 nucleotides are TGTTCCAGCAGCCTTGGGACTAGCGGGAACCTCGCCTACGAGCAGTACTTC.

This rearrangement joins TRBV4-2 to TRBJ2-5; 7 bases line up with TRBD2. The germline gives CDR1 LGHNA, CDR2 YNFKEQ. The V gene end was trimmed by 0 bases and the J gene end by 2 bases; junction bases not matched to a gene: 9. The CDR3 covers 17 residues. For the CDR3, the DNA is TGTGCCAGCAGCCAAGATTGGGGGGGGAGCGGACAAGAGACCCAGTACTTC. Amino acid sequence: CASSQDWGGSGQETQYF.

The J gene is TRBJ1-3, the V gene TRBV5-4, with unresolved D. The CDR3 sequence is 14 residues long. Germline CDR1 is SGHNT and CDR2 is YYREEE (reference sequence). V was trimmed by 1 base and J by 2 bases, leaving 7 bases between them. CDR3 sequence reads: CASSLMQAGNTIYF. The CDR3 DNA follows: TGTGCCAGCAGCTTGATGCAGGCTGGAAACACCATATATTTT.

V and J are TRBV6-1 and TRBJ2-7, with 9 positions matching TRBD1. J was trimmed by 5 bases and V by 4 bases; bases with no gene match: 3. Germline lookup yields CDR1 MNHNS and CDR2 SASEGT. CDR3 length: 13 amino acids. The CDR3 DNA reads as TGTGCCAGCAGTGCCGACAGGGGGGACGAGCAGTACTTC. This translates into CASSADRGDEQYF.

The chain is built from TRBV10-3 and TRBJ1-1, with 7 nucleotides matching TRBD1. V gave up 7 bases and J gave up 8 bases; unmatched junction bases: 13. CDR3 length: 14 amino acids. In germline, CDR1 is ENHRY, CDR2 SYGVKD. The CDR3 sequence is CAITPTGDSREAFF. For the CDR3, the DNA is TGTGCCATCACTCCGACGGGGGACAGCCGAGAAGCTTTCTTT.

The gene calls are TRBV7-9 and TRBJ2-1; D perhaps matches TRBD2 (6 bases). The V gene's germline CDR1 is SEHNR and CDR2 FQNEAQ (reference sequence). CDR3 length: 15 residues. V shed 4 bases and J shed 2 bases, with 12 bases lying between them. CDR3 in amino acids: CASSWDSSPYNEQFF. CDR3 coding DNA: TGTGCCAGCAGCTGGGACTCTTCCCCCTACAATGAGCAGTTCTTC. Full variable domain (outside the CDR3, taken from reference TRBV7-9 and TRBJ2-1): DTGVSQNPRHKITKRGQNVTFRCDPISEHNRLYWYRQTLGQGPEFLTYFQNEAQLEKSRLLSDRFSAERPKGSFSTLEIQRTEQGDSAMYLCASSWDSSPYNEQFFGPGTRLTVL.

V is TRBV7-2 and J is TRBJ1-2; D is possibly TRBD1 (6 bases). V gave up 2 bases and J gave up 6 bases, with 16 bases separating them. CDR3 length: 15 residues. Germline assignment: CDR1 SGHTA and CDR2 FQGNSA. The CDR3 bases are TGTGCCAGCAGCTTATTGGTTGGACAGATGGATGGCTACACCTTC. It yields the protein CASSLLVGQMDGYTF.

This clone was seen once. CDR3 protein: CATSRASHTNNEQFF. The CDR3 region has the DNA TGTGCCACCAGCAGAGCTAGCCATACTAACAATGAGCAGTTCTTC. The rearrangement links TRBV15 to TRBJ2-1, with TRBD2 as a possible D gene (5 bases). The CDR3 has 15 residues. V was trimmed by 1 base and J by 5 bases, leaving 12 bases between them. CDR1 and CDR2 from the germline V gene are LNHNV and YYDKDF (reference sequence).

This chain connects TRBV7-8 to TRBJ2-2; 13 bases map to TRBD2. There are 17 residues in the CDR3. The J segment lost 5 bases and the V segment lost 5 bases, leaving 8 bases of the junction unmatched. The germline V gene has CDR1 SGHVS and CDR2 FQNEAQ. As DNA, the CDR3 is TGTGCCAGCAGCCCCCGGACTAGCGGGAGACGGACCGGGGAGCTGTTTTTT. It is translated as CASSPRTSGRRTGELFF. The full variable domain, rest sourced from reference TRBV7-8 and TRBJ2-2, is GAGVSQSPRYKVAKRGQDVALRCDPISGHVSLFWYQQALGQGPEFLTYFQNEAQLDKSGLPSDRFFAERPEGSVSTLKIQRTQQEDSAVYLCASSPRTSGRRTGELFFGEGSRLTVL.

The V and J genes are TRBV6-1 and TRBJ1-5; D ambiguous. The length of the CDR3 is 13 residues. V lost 8 bases and J 7 bases, leaving 15 bases between the germline ends. The V gene's germline CDR1 is MNHNS and CDR2 SASEGT. The CDR3 DNA is TGTGCCAGCCGGAGAGAAAACGAACAGCCCCAGCATTTT. This codes for CASRRENEQPQHF.

This clone was seen once. An end of the junction does not agree with germline; a read error may underlie this. This chain connects TRBV10-3 to TRBJ2-7, with 9 bases matching TRBD1. Germline loops: CDR1 ENHRY, CDR2 SYGVKD. The CDR3 covers 12 residues. CDR3 DNA sequence: TGTGCCATCAGTGAGGGACAGGGGTCTGTTACCTTC. Its translation: CAISEGQGSVTF.

Worth noting for this clone: At one end the junction does not follow the germline gene, possibly because of a read error. The chain carries TRBV7-9 and TRBJ2-6; D gene uncertain. The CDR3 length is 12 residues. The germline gives CDR1 SEHNR, CDR2 FQNEAQ (reference sequence). The DNA of the CDR3 is TGTTCCAGCAGCTTCGTCAGCAACGTCCTGACTTTC. It translates to CSSSFVSNVLTF.